This T cell receptor (beta chain) was observed in a study of post-analysis software for immune sequencing data. Study findings and constraints: Higher frequency in patients than in controls was seen for several TRBV segments, with TRBV5-6, TRBV5-1 and TRBV20-1 among them.

This clonotype was seen only a few times. Its antigen remains unidentified. Germline V lookup: CDR1 MNHEY, CDR2 SVGAGI. V lost 5 bases and J 1 base, leaving 9 bases between the germline ends. The CDR3 consists of 14 residues. TCR beta cDNA libraries had unique molecular identifiers. Via MiXCR, TCRdb re-called the PCR reads, giving one row per CDR3 protein. The sample lists fewer than 900,000 distinct CDR3 sequences, more than 45% occurring once. The chain carries TRBV6-5 and TRBJ1-5; D uncertain. Material: blood. This clonotype was sampled from a girl aged 5 to 17 with multiple sclerosis. The CDR3 loop reads CASSRRSSNQPQHF. CDR3 sequence (DNA): TGTGCCAGCAGTCGCAGGAGCAGCAATCAGCCCCAGCATTTT.